One sample yielded the 6 T cell receptor beta chains listed below, sequenced in a study of blood T cell repertoires in COVID-19 (dated by TCRdb to 2020 to 2022). Receptors were amplified or captured by the immunoSEQ multiplex PCR assay. Drawn from immuneACCESS, this table holds only the in-frame rearrangements with V and J called that TCRdb kept. Clones are partly lost; checked studies trace under half to an unresolved V gene and leave the rest unexplained. For this sample there are 200,000 or so clones; 80% to 85% appear just once. The ten top clones hold over 2.5% of the sample. The material sequenced was peripheral blood. These receptors were collected from a woman aged 30 to 39 who had recovered from COVID-19.

The genes are TRBV3-1 (or the pseudogene TRBV3-2) and TRBJ2-1, with TRBD2 matching 13 bases. Losses at the gene ends were 4 bases for V and 7 bases for J; bases not matched to a gene: 7. This CDR3 has 16 amino acids. CDR1 is LGHDT, CDR2 YNNKEL, per germline (reference sequence). This chain's CDR3 is CASSRRTSGRGNEQFF. CDR3 in DNA: TGTGCCAGCAGCCGCAGGACTAGCGGGAGAGGGAATGAGCAGTTCTTC.

The V gene is TRBV7-2, the J gene TRBJ2-7; 15 positions match TRBD2. Trimming took 4 bases from V and 13 from J; bases not matched to a gene: 5. Germline V gene lookup returns CDR1 SGHTA and CDR2 FQGNSA. CDR3 length: 13 amino acids. Here the CDR3 DNA reads TGTGCCAGCAGCTCCGGGACTAGCGGGAGGCAATACTTC. Translated, it gives CASSSGTSGRQYF. Filled out from reference TRBV7-2 and TRBJ2-7, the complete variable domain reads GAGVSQSPSNKVTEKGKDVELRCDPISGHTALYWYRQSLGQGLEFLIYFQGNSAPDKSGLPSDRFSAERTGGSVSTLTIQRTQQEDSAVYLCASSSGTSGRQYFGPGTRLTVT.

The genes are TRBV10-3 and TRBJ2-7; TRBD2 aligns across 13 bases. Germline lookup yields CDR1 ENHRY and CDR2 SYGVKD. This CDR3 has 18 residues. V gave up 4 bases and J gave up 5 bases; unmatched junction bases: 14. The CDR3 sequence is CAISVDSRTSGSTHEQYF. CDR3 DNA: TGTGCCATCAGTGTCGACTCCCGGACTAGCGGGAGTACCCACGAGCAGTACTTC.

The V and J genes are TRBV10-3 and TRBJ1-6; D gene uncertain. The CDR3 is made up of 17 amino acids. Germline CDR1 ENHRY, CDR2 SYGVKD. Deletions cut 3 bases from V and 7 bases from J, with 19 bases between. The CDR3 DNA sequence: TGTGCCATCAGTGATCTTCTCCTGGGAGCCGAAAATTCACCCCTCCACTTT. Translated: CAISDLLLGAENSPLHF.

The V and J genes are TRBV11-3 and TRBJ1-3, with TRBD1 matching 9 bases. The CDR3 sequence is 15 residues long. In germline, CDR1 is SGHNT, CDR2 YENEEA. Losses at the gene ends were 3 bases for V and 1 base for J; bases not matched to a gene: 1. This chain's CDR3 is CASSLGTGSGNTIYF. The DNA for the CDR3 is TGTGCCAGCAGCTTGGGGACAGGGTCTGGAAACACCATATATTTT.

The chain combines TRBV2 with TRBJ1-1, with D unclear. The germline CDR1 and CDR2 sequences are SNHLY and FYNNEI. The CDR3 sequence is 13 residues long. The V end lost 6 bases, the J end lost 10 bases, and 18 bases lay between the germline ends. CDR3 sequence reads: CASSFRVLEGAFF. The DNA for the CDR3 is TGTGCCAGCAGCTTCCGGGTCCTAGAGGGAGCTTTCTTT.